This T cell receptor (beta chain) was recorded in a study of tumor and adjacent non-tumor tissue in lung cancer. Findings and limits, study-wide: Tumor repertoires had a smaller top 100 clone share than normal lung.

Three rounds of nested PCR, following a modified ARM-PCR protocol, produced the TCRbeta library. MiXCR was run by TCRdb on the multiplex PCR reads, yielding one entry per CDR3 protein. The data show fewer than 120,000 distinct CDR3 sequences, approximately 84% seen once. The template was RNA from unsorted bulk tissue. As to this clonotype: Its antigen is still unknown. A junction end diverges from the germline sequence, so it may reflect a read error.

This CDR3 is 15 amino acids long. The germline gives CDR1 SGHKS, CDR2 YYEKEE (reference sequence). The sequenced sample consisted of lung tumor tissue. V usage is TRBV5-5 and J usage is TRBJ1-2, with no clear D. The clonotype comes from a man aged 65 to 85 with non-small cell lung cancer. The DNA for the CDR3 is TGTGTCAGTAGCTATCATCATCAGTCGAACTATGGTTACACCTTC. Its protein is CVSSYHHQSNYGYTF.